This T cell receptor beta chain was profiled in a study of cytomegalovirus exposure and HLA in healthy donors. Whole-study results and caveats: Reports indicated that the classifier achieved high specificity and sensitivity in diagnosing cytomegalovirus status.

The CDR3 contains 15 residues. The germline gives CDR1 SGHTA, CDR2 FQGTGA. Trimming took 1 base from V and 0 from J, leaving 8 bases between them. Of note for this clone: What it binds is not known.

The repertoire was sequenced with immunoSEQ multiplex PCR; TCRdb's copy has only in-frame clones and lacks some. The sample has 98,000 or so clones, around 85% seen once. This chain joins TRBV7-3 and TRBJ2-3; no firm D call. The specimen sequenced was PBMCs. This sequence was found in a woman younger than 35 in good health and CMV-seronegative. The CDR3 nucleotides are TGTGCCAGCAGCTTAAATGTCGGGAGCACAGATACGCAGTATTTT. This codes for CASSLNVGSTDTQYF.